This T cell receptor (beta chain) was retrieved from a study of blood T cell repertoires in COVID-19. CDR1 is MDHEN, CDR2 SYDVKM, per germline. After removal of 6 bases from V and 7 bases from J, the junction contained 10 bases not matched to a gene. The CDR3 is 15 amino acids. Only in-frame clones appear in the TCRdb table, and some are missing; sequencing was by immunoSEQ multiplex PCR. Of some 270,000 clones listed, roughly 86% were seen once; the top ten hold 1.5% to 2%. This sequence was found in a woman aged 60-70 years who had recovered from COVID-19. The chain has TRBV28 and TRBJ2-4; 9 positions agree with TRBD1. The sequenced sample was peripheral blood. The DNA of the CDR3 is TGTGCCAGCAGAATACAGGGGGCCCCCCAGAACATTCAGTACTTC. This codes for CASRIQGAPQNIQYF.